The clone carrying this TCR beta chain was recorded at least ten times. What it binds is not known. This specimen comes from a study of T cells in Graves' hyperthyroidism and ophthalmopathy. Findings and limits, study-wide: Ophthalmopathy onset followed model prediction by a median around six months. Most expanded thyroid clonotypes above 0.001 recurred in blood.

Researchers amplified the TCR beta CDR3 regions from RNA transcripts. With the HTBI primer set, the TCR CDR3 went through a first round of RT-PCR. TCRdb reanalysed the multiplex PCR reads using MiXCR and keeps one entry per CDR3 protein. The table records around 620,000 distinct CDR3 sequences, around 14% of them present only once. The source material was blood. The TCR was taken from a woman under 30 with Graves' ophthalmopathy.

The CDR3: CASSPRLAGAETQYF. The CDR3 DNA follows: TGTGCCAGCAGCCCTCGCCTAGCGGGAGCAGAGACCCAGTACTTC. The chain joins TRBV3-1 to TRBJ2-5; 10 bases are a match to TRBD2. This CDR3 comprises 15 residues. V gave up 4 bases and J gave up 4 bases; unmatched junction bases: 6. The germline V gene encodes CDR1 LGHDT and CDR2 YNNKEL (reference sequence).